The sequence of this T cell receptor beta chain was determined in a study of blood T cell repertoires in COVID-19. The CDR3 has 14 amino acids. The germline CDR1 and CDR2 sequences are LGHDT and YNNKEL (reference sequence). Trimming left V 4 bases short and J 0 bases short, with 9 bases between. TCRdb's table, derived via immunoSEQ multiplex PCR, lists solely in-frame clones and lacks some. The sample contains 35,000 to 50,000 clones, 87% of which appear only once. The sequence came from a man between 60 and 70 years old with active COVID-19. Material: peripheral blood. The gene calls are TRBV3-1 (or the pseudogene TRBV3-2) and TRBJ1-1; possibly TRBD1 for D (6 bases). The CDR3 loop is CASSPQGMNTEAFF. DNA for the CDR3: TGTGCCAGCAGCCCACAGGGAATGAACACTGAAGCTTTCTTT.